The 21 T cell receptor beta chains given below trace back to one sample, sequenced in a study of OX40 agonist ivuxolimab in advanced cancers. The repertoire was sequenced with immunoSEQ multiplex PCR; TCRdb's copy has only in-frame clones and lacks some. Among approximately 68,000 clones listed, roughly four fifths were seen once. The sequences come from CD4+ or CD8+ T cells sorted from blood, collected in a trial of the OX40 agonist ivuxolimab. These TCRs come from an adult with an advanced solid tumor such as melanoma, head and neck, liver or kidney cancer.

CDR3 DNA: TGTGCCAGCAGCCGTCCGACAGGTACTAGCACAGATACGCAGTATTTT. Translated, it gives CASSRPTGTSTDTQYF. J is TRBJ2-3 and V is TRBV6-6; TRBD1 is a possible D gene (6 bases). This CDR3 is built from 16 residues. Germline V gene sequence: CDR1 MNHNY, CDR2 SVGAGI (reference sequence). V lost 6 bases to trimming and J lost 0 bases, with 16 bases between them.

The rearrangement joins TRBV5-8 to TRBJ1-1; 10 bases map to TRBD1. The CDR3 totals 15 residues. Germline-derived CDR1 and CDR2 are SGHTS and YDEGEE. Germline trimming cut 4 bases from V and 5 bases from J; bases unmatched to any gene: 8. CDR3 sequence reads: CASSSDRGLGTEAFF. CDR3 nucleotide sequence: TGTGCCAGCAGCAGTGACAGGGGGCTAGGGACTGAAGCTTTCTTT. The entire variable domain, with the rest obtained from reference TRBV5-8 and TRBJ1-1, is as follows: EAGVTQSPTHLIKTRGQQATLRCSPISGHTSVYWYQQALGLGLQFLLWYDEGEERNRGNFPPRFSGRQFPNYSSELNVNALELEDSALYLCASSSDRGLGTEAFFGQGTRLTVV.

The rearrangement links TRBV2 to TRBJ2-7; perhaps D is TRBD1 or TRBD2 (6 bases each). This CDR3 contains 13 residues. V was clipped by 4 bases and J by 7 bases, with 14 bases between them. Germline loops: CDR1 SNHLY, CDR2 FYNNEI. The CDR3 spells CASSVSEGGEQYF. The CDR3 DNA sequence: TGTGCCAGCAGTGTCTCGGAAGGGGGGGAGCAGTACTTC.

The rearrangement joins TRBV19 to TRBJ2-1; the D gene is possibly TRBD2 (5 bases). The germline gives CDR1 LNHDA, CDR2 SQIVND (reference sequence). V was clipped by 7 bases and J by 4 bases, with 11 bases between them. The CDR3 runs 13 residues. CDR3 DNA sequence: TGTGCCAGTACGGAGGCGGTTTACAATGAGCAGTTCTTC. This encodes CASTEAVYNEQFF.

The chain joins TRBV10-3 to TRBJ1-1; TRBD1 matches at 10 bases. Germline CDR1 and CDR2: ENHRY and SYGVKD. J lost 3 bases, V lost 6 bases, and 10 bases had no gene match. This CDR3 has 16 residues. The CDR3 region has the DNA TGTGCCATCAGGGACTTTTCCGGGACAGGGGACACTGAAGCTTTCTTT. This codes for CAIRDFSGTGDTEAFF.

The chain combines TRBV11-3 with TRBJ1-2; D gene ambiguous. CDR1 SGHNT and CDR2 YENEEA come from the germline V gene. The V gene lost 5 bases and the J gene lost 3 bases, with 22 bases spanning the gap. The CDR3 sequence is 17 residues long. The CDR3 nucleotides are TGTGCCAGCAGCGCCGCGACGATCACCACCCTCTACTATGGCTACACCTTC. Its protein is CASSAATITTLYYGYTF.

This rearrangement joins TRBV13 to TRBJ2-3; D is undetermined. Deletions cut 5 bases from V and 1 base from J, with 13 bases between. The CDR3 is made up of 15 amino acids. CDR1 PRHDT and CDR2 FYEKMQ come from the germline V gene (reference sequence). In nucleotides, the CDR3 is TGTGCCAGCAGCACTATAGGCACCGGCACAGATACGCAGTATTTT. Its protein is CASSTIGTGTDTQYF.

V gene TRBV6-5 combines with J gene TRBJ2-7, with D unresolved. The CDR3 has 8 amino acids. Germline lookup yields CDR1 MNHEY and CDR2 SVGAGI. The CDR3 DNA sequence: TGTGCCAGCAGTCTCCGAGACGTC. Translating gives CASSLRDV.

A note on this clone: Other DNA sequences from this sample encode an identical CDR3 as well. The rearrangement uses TRBV4-3 and TRBJ2-2; 8 positions match TRBD2. This CDR3 contains 18 residues. J gave up 5 bases and V 5 bases, and 16 bases lay outside the gene matches. Germline lookup yields CDR1 LGHNA and CDR2 YSLEER. The CDR3 reads CASSARALSGKGTGELFF. In nucleotides, the CDR3 is TGCGCCAGCAGCGCTAGGGCCCTTAGCGGGAAGGGGACCGGGGAGCTGTTTTTT.

The genes are TRBV9 and TRBJ2-3, with D perhaps being TRBD1 or TRBD2 (6 bases each). This CDR3 has 15 residues. Trimming pared 4 bases from V and 2 bases from J, leaving 14 bases between. Germline CDR1 SGDLS, CDR2 YYNGEE. The CDR3 DNA reads TGTGCCAGCAGCCTGGAGGGGGGTTACACAGATACGCAGTATTTT. Its protein is CASSLEGGYTDTQYF.

The chain joins TRBV7-3 to TRBJ2-4; D perhaps matches TRBD2 (5 bases). The CDR3 totals 13 residues. Trimming stripped 2 bases from V and 7 bases from J, with 9 bases between. CDR1 SGHTA and CDR2 FQGTGA come from the germline V gene. The CDR3 loop is CASSLPGENIQYF. The CDR3 coding sequence is TGTGCCAGCAGCTTACCCGGGGAGAACATTCAGTACTTC.

The chain employs TRBV10-3 and TRBJ2-5; D may be TRBD1 (6 bases). The germline V gene encodes CDR1 ENHRY and CDR2 SYGVKD. The CDR3 is made up of 14 amino acids. The ends were cut back, 5 bases at V and 5 bases at J, with 15 bases in the middle. The CDR3 DNA follows: TGTGCCATCAGTCTATCAGGGGTCGATGAGACCCAGTACTTC. Translated: CAISLSGVDETQYF.

V and J are TRBV5-4 and TRBJ2-7, with 10 positions matching TRBD2. The CDR3 is 15 residues long. Germline V lookup: CDR1 SGHNT, CDR2 YYREEE (reference sequence). Trimming at V came to 4 bases and at J to 2 bases, leaving 6 bases not matched to a gene. The CDR3 loop reads CASSREREGPYEQYF. CDR3 nucleotides: TGTGCCAGCAGCCGGGAGCGGGAGGGCCCCTACGAGCAGTACTTC.

The CDR3 DNA follows: TGCAGCGTTGGTATCCGCCAGGGGGCATCAGATACGCAGTATTTT. Translation: CSVGIRQGASDTQYF. The genes are TRBV29-1 and TRBJ2-3, with 8 bases matching TRBD1. The CDR3 covers 15 residues. CDR1 and CDR2 (germline): SQVTM, ANQGSEA. V was pared by 4 bases and J by 4 bases, with 10 bases of the junction left unmatched.

V is TRBV7-9 and J is TRBJ1-1; no clear D gene. The germline CDR1 and CDR2 sequences are SEHNR and FQNEAQ (reference sequence). The germline V and J ends were trimmed by 3 bases and 4 bases, with 6 bases remaining between them. The CDR3 extends over 12 amino acids. Here the CDR3 DNA reads TGTGCCAGCAGCTTCATAGGCACTGAAGCTTTCTTT. Its protein is CASSFIGTEAFF.

The chain links TRBV9 to TRBJ2-1, with 7 bases lining up with TRBD1. V shed 4 bases and J 6 bases; nucleotides not matched to a gene: 10. The CDR3 is made up of 15 amino acids. In germline, CDR1 is SGDLS, CDR2 YYNGEE. In nucleotides, the CDR3 is TGTGCCAGCAGCCCCCGGGACAGTACCTTCAATGAGCAGTTCTTC. This gives the protein CASSPRDSTFNEQFF.

The V call is TRBV9, the J call TRBJ2-1, with TRBD2 matching 8 bases. The CDR3 runs 16 residues. From germline, CDR1 is SGDLS and CDR2 YYNGEE. Unmatched junction bases numbered 6, after V lost 0 bases and J lost 4 bases. CDR3 loop: CASSVDVAGLYNEQFF. Written as DNA, the CDR3 is TGTGCCAGCAGCGTAGATGTAGCGGGGTTGTACAATGAGCAGTTCTTC.

As DNA, the CDR3 is TGTGCCAGCAGCCAAGGGTCAGCGGACGAGCAGTACTTC. Translation: CASSQGSADEQYF. This chain links TRBV14 with TRBJ2-7, with a tentative D call TRBD2 (5 bases). Germline CDR1 and CDR2: SGHDN and FVKESK. V was pared by 1 base and J by 5 bases, with 9 bases between. CDR3 length: 13 residues.

V and J are TRBV10-3 and TRBJ1-6; TRBD1 matches 7 bases. This CDR3 region has 13 residues. V was pared by 7 bases and J by 8 bases, with 5 bases of the junction left unmatched. Germline lookup yields CDR1 ENHRY and CDR2 SYGVKD. In DNA, the CDR3 is TGTGCCATCAAGGCACAGGGGTATTCACCCCTCCACTTT. Protein sequence: CAIKAQGYSPLHF.

This chain uses TRBV7-6 with TRBJ2-3; no definite D call. CDR1 is SGHVS and CDR2 is FNYEAQ in the germline V gene. CDR3 length equals 13 residues. V was shortened by 5 bases and J by 2 bases, with 8 bases between the two germline ends. The CDR3 sequence: CASSPLPTDTQYF. The CDR3 DNA follows: TGTGCCAGCAGCCCTCTCCCCACAGATACGCAGTATTTT.

This clone was detected once. This chain connects TRBV28 to TRBJ1-2; TRBD1 matches at 9 bases. The germline V gene encodes CDR1 MDHEN and CDR2 SYDVKM. V was clipped by 8 bases and J by 4 bases; unmatched bases: 5. CDR3 length: 13 amino acids. CDR3 sequence: CASETGGGYGYTF. In nucleotides, the CDR3 is TGTGCCAGCGAGACAGGGGGGGGCTATGGCTACACCTTC.